This T cell receptor beta chain was retrieved from a study of T-cell reconstitution after alpha-beta-depleted transplantation in children. Points from the study as a whole: Among T cells one year after transplant, newly produced cells accounted for most counts and diversity. Alpha-beta T cells about two months after transplant reportedly derived from several hundred expanded graft clones.

This clonotype was counted many times. Antigen unknown. The CDR3 is made up of 15 amino acids. From germline, CDR1 is SGHDN and CDR2 FVKESK. Trimming took off 0 bases at V and 4 bases at J, with 12 bases between the two ends. The library targeted TCRbeta and was prepared with unique molecular identifiers. TCRdb used MiXCR to reprocess the PCR reads, holding one entry per CDR3 protein. There are approximately 800,000 distinct CDR3 sequences in the sample; around 15% occur only once, and approximately 5% lies in the top ten. This sequence originates from a male patient aged 5 to 17 who had a stem cell transplant for acute lymphoblastic leukemia, so the T cells may come from the graft donor. The sample here was PBMCs, mostly from graft donor cells, taken 360 days after TCRalphabeta/CD19-depleted stem cell transplant. The chain is built from TRBV14 and TRBJ1-2, with D hard to call. CDR3: CASSQEGSISYGYTF. The CDR3 DNA reads TGTGCCAGCAGCCAAGAAGGCTCAATTAGCTATGGCTACACCTTC.